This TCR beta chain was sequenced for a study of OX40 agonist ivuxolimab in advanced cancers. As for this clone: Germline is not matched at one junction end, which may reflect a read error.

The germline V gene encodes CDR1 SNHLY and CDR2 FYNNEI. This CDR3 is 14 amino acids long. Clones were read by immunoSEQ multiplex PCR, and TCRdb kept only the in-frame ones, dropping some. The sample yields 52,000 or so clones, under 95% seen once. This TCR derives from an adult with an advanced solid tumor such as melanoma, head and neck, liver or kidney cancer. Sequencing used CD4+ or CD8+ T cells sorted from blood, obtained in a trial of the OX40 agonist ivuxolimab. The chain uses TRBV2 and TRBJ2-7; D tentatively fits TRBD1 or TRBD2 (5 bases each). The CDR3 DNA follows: TGTGTCAGCAGGGCGGAGGCCCACTCCTACGAGCAGTACTTC. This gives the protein CVSRAEAHSYEQYF.